The T cell receptor beta chain described here comes from a study of blood T cell repertoires in COVID-19. This clone was detected only a few times. The repertoire was sequenced with immunoSEQ multiplex PCR; TCRdb's copy has only in-frame clones and lacks some. This sample has 96,000 or so clones, with about 88% found just once. This CDR3 contains 11 residues. CDR1 and CDR2 from the germline V gene are GTSNPN and SVGIG (reference sequence). The chain has TRBV30 and TRBJ2-1; 7 nucleotides match TRBD1. The TCR sequence derives from a woman older than 75 with acute or convalescent COVID-19. Sequencing was performed on peripheral blood. The CDR3 reads CVRGQNNEQFF. Written as DNA, the CDR3 is TGTGTCCGGGGACAGAACAATGAGCAGTTCTTC.